The 10 T cell receptor beta chains in this list originate from one sample, sequenced in a study of TIL therapy for anti-PD-1-resistant metastatic lung cancer (dated by TCRdb to about 2021). In light of the paper, this sample's time point label describes: pre-treatment sample, taken before nivolumab and TIL therapy. TCR beta CDR3 regions were amplified from genomic DNA with the immunoSEQ v3 hsTCRB kit using bias-controlled multiplex PCR. TCRdb took this table from immuneACCESS and kept in-frame rearrangements with V and J called. Such tables lack part of the clones; where checked against another copy, unresolved V genes explain under half of the gap, and the rest is unexplained. In this sample the table shows about 18,000 clones, approximately 83% of which occur a single time. 2% to 2.5% of the sample is held by the ten biggest clonotypes. The source material was blood, sampled at baseline. These receptors were taken from a person aged 25 to 80 with non-small cell lung cancer.

The V and J genes are TRBV2 and TRBJ2-7; D gene uncertain. Germline CDR1 is SNHLY and CDR2 is FYNNEI. The CDR3 runs to 13 residues. With 3 bases removed from V and 7 bases from J, the gap between germline ends came to 13 bases. This chain's CDR3 is CASSDPPNPEQYF. Here the CDR3 DNA reads TGTGCCAGCAGTGACCCGCCAAACCCGGAGCAGTACTTC.

The chain has TRBV7-9 and TRBJ1-4; 11 nucleotides align to TRBD1. Germline V CDR1 and CDR2: SEHNR, FQNEAQ (reference sequence). This CDR3 is 14 amino acids long. V dropped 5 bases and J dropped 7; count of bases not matched to a gene: 3. Here the CDR3 reads CASSLGQGAEKLFF. The CDR3 bases are TGTGCCAGCAGCCTCGGACAGGGGGCTGAAAAACTGTTTTTT.

The V call is TRBV29-1, the J call TRBJ1-1; D not certain. The CDR3 has 11 amino acids. Germline V CDR1 and CDR2: SQVTM, ANQGSEA. Trimming removed 4 bases from V and 0 bases from J, with 3 bases in between. In DNA form, the CDR3 reads TGCAGCGTTGTAGTGAACACTGAAGCTTTCTTT. Its translation: CSVVVNTEAFF.

The V call is TRBV9, the J call TRBJ2-3; D not resolved. CDR1 and CDR2 (germline): SGDLS, YYNGEE. The CDR3 contains 15 residues. The V end was cut by 3 bases, the J end by 0 bases, with 11 bases between. The CDR3 DNA is TGTGCCAGCAGCGCCGACGGCCTGAGCACAGATACGCAGTATTTT. This gives the protein CASSADGLSTDTQYF.

The chain combines TRBV21-1 with TRBJ1-1; the listed D gene, TRBD1, was not tested against the DNA. TRBV21-1 is flagged as a pseudogene. The CDR3 consists of 15 residues. The CDR3 here is CASSDRDREVTEAFF. CDR3 in DNA: TGTGCCAGCAGCGACAGGGACAGGGAAGTCACTGAAGCTTTCTTT.

This chain connects TRBV5-4 to TRBJ1-5, with D possibly matching TRBD1 (5 bases). Trimming left V 1 base short and J 10 bases short, with 9 bases between. CDR1 and CDR2 (germline): SGHNT, YYREEE (reference sequence). The CDR3 is made up of 12 amino acids. CDR3 region: CASSLFRGPQHF. DNA of the CDR3: TGTGCCAGCAGCTTGTTTCGGGGCCCCCAGCATTTT.

The gene calls are TRBV7-2 and TRBJ1-2; TRBD1 matches 9 bases. The length of the CDR3 is 17 residues. J gave up 7 bases and V 0 bases, and 12 bases lay outside the gene matches. The germline V gene has CDR1 SGHTA and CDR2 FQGNSA. CDR3 sequence: CASSLAGTGSGLGGYTF. CDR3 sequence (DNA): TGTGCCAGCAGCTTAGCCGGGACAGGGTCGGGCCTCGGTGGCTACACCTTC.

This clone was counted once. The chain employs TRBV7-2 and TRBJ1-2; possible D gene TRBD1, 5 bases. Germline V gene lookup returns CDR1 SGHTA and CDR2 FQGNSA. V lost 1 base, J lost 5 bases, and 11 bases lay in between. The CDR3 has 14 amino acids. This chain's CDR3 is CASSLEPGYYGYTF. The CDR3 nucleotides are TGTGCCAGCAGCTTAGAACCAGGGTATTATGGCTACACCTTC. The full variable domain, its missing parts supplied by reference TRBV7-2 and TRBJ1-2, is GAGVSQSPSNKVTEKGKDVELRCDPISGHTALYWYRQSLGQGLEFLIYFQGNSAPDKSGLPSDRFSAERTGGSVSTLTIQRTQQEDSAVYLCASSLEPGYYGYTFGSGTRLTVV.

The chain employs TRBV7-2 and TRBJ1-1; 7 bases match TRBD1. The junction had 13 bases not matched to a gene; V was cut back by 4 bases and J by 5 bases. The CDR3 loop spans 16 amino acids. CDR1 SGHTA and CDR2 FQGNSA come from the germline V gene. The CDR3 here is CASSSPPGQWRTEAFF. The CDR3 DNA is TGTGCCAGCAGCTCCCCTCCGGGACAGTGGAGGACTGAAGCTTTCTTT.

The rearrangement joins TRBV11-3 to TRBJ1-5; D unclear. This CDR3 spans 16 amino acids. CDR1 SGHNT and CDR2 YENEEA come from the germline V gene. The V gene lost 3 bases and the J gene lost 0 bases, with 12 bases spanning the gap. The chain's CDR3 is CASSFSGDSSNQPQHF. The CDR3 bases are TGTGCCAGCAGCTTCTCAGGAGATAGTAGCAATCAGCCCCAGCATTTT.